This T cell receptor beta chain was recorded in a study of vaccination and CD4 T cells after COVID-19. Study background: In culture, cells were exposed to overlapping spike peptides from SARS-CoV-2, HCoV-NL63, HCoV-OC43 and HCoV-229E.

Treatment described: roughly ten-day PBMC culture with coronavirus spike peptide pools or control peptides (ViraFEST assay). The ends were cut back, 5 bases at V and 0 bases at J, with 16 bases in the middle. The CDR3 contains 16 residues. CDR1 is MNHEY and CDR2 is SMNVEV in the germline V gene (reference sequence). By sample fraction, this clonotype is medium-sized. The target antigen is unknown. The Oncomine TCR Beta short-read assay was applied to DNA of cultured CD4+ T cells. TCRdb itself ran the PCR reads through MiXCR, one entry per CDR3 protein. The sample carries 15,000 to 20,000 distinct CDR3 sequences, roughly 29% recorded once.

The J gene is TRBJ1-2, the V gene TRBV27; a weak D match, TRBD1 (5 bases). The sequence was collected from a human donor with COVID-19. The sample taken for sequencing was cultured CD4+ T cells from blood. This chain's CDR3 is CASSHRKTGPNYGYTF. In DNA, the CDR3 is TGTGCCAGCAGTCATCGAAAAACGGGACCTAACTATGGCTACACCTTC.